This TCR beta chain is drawn from a study of neurological immune-mediated disorders. This clonotype was seen repeatedly, ten times or more. Its specificity is unknown. V gave up 1 base and J gave up 1 base, with 10 bases separating them. This CDR3 spans 15 amino acids. Germline loops: CDR1 MGHRA, CDR2 YSYEKL. General study results and limits: None of the CDR3 amino acid sequences of expanded clones were shared across subjects, and this suggested private repertoires in all groups.

The authors made cDNA by 5'RACE with 10-nucleotide random UMIs. TCRdb itself ran the 5' RACE reads through MiXCR, one entry per CDR3 protein. The data contain approximately 41,000 distinct CDR3 sequences, roughly 15% of them singletons. The clonotype was recovered from a woman aged 60-70 years with HTLV-1-associated myelopathy (HAM/TSP). The chain combines TRBV4-1 with TRBJ1-2; D may be TRBD1 (6 bases). The sample comprised CD4+ T cells from blood. CDR3 sequence reads: CASSQGTGYNYGYTF. The CDR3 nucleotides read TGCGCCAGCAGCCAAGGTACAGGGTATAACTATGGCTACACCTTC.